This T cell receptor (beta chain) emerged from a study of blood T cell repertoires in COVID-19. Sequenced by immunoSEQ multiplex PCR; TCRdb stores in-frame clones only, minus some. Of approximately 210,000 clones in the sample, 70% to 90% were seen once. The CDR3 has 15 amino acids. CDR1 and CDR2 (germline): SGHTA, FQGNSA. V dropped 0 bases and J dropped 2; count of bases not matched to a gene: 3. Enrolled during active infection, Seattle patients were then followed longitudinally. This chain joins TRBV7-2 and TRBJ2-7; 8 bases agree with TRBD1. The sample comprised peripheral blood. The clonotype was recovered from a man in his fifties or sixties with COVID-19, enrolled during active disease. The DNA of the CDR3 is TGTGCCAGCAGCTTAGCGGGACAGGACCCCTACGAGCAGTACTTC. Translation: CASSLAGQDPYEQYF.